This T cell receptor (beta chain) was sequenced for a study of blood T cell repertoires in COVID-19. Some clones are missing from TCRdb's copy, which holds only in-frame ones; the method was immunoSEQ multiplex PCR. The table shows fewer than 150,000 clones, with approximately 84% occurring only once. This CDR3 contains 14 residues. Germline loops: CDR1 MDHEN, CDR2 SYDVKM. V shed 5 bases and J shed 9 bases, with 17 bases lying between them. The TCR sequence derives from a human donor in a cohort sampled during active COVID-19. This chain uses TRBV28 with TRBJ1-5, with D unresolved. Sequencing was performed on peripheral blood. The CDR3 spells CASSTGEVGRPQHF. CDR3 in DNA: TGTGCCAGCAGTACTGGGGAGGTCGGGCGGCCCCAGCATTTT.